These 22 T cell receptor beta chains were sequenced from one sample in a study of Ad26.COV2.S vaccination and SARS-CoV-2 variants. Regarding treatment: 19 received Ad26.COV2.S at low or high dose, single or two shots; 5 received placebo; per-sample allocation not given. Samples came from day 63 after the first vaccine or placebo injection. Assay used: immunoSEQ multiplex PCR; TCRdb lists only in-frame clones, some missing. Counted here are about half a million clones, roughly nine tenths occurring once; the ten biggest clones make up 1.7%. Here the sequenced sample was peripheral blood, taken in a trial of Ad26.COV2.S vaccine versus placebo. These receptors were obtained from a person between 18 and 60 years old who received the Ad26.COV2.S COVID-19 vaccine or a placebo.

The V and J genes are TRBV6-5 and TRBJ2-1, with a possible D match to TRBD2 (5 bases). The ends were cut back, 6 bases at V and 2 bases at J, with 8 bases in the middle. Germline V gene lookup returns CDR1 MNHEY and CDR2 SVGAGI. The CDR3 loop spans 13 amino acids. This chain's CDR3 is CASRRGTYNEQFF. CDR3 bases: TGTGCCAGCAGACGGGGAACCTACAATGAGCAGTTCTTC.

The chain uses TRBV27 and TRBJ2-1, with D maybe TRBD1 (6 bases). CDR1 and CDR2 from the germline V gene are MNHEY and SMNVEV (reference sequence). The V end lost 4 bases, the J end lost 7 bases, and 20 bases lay between the germline ends. The CDR3 has 16 amino acids. The CDR3 sequence is CASSSTGLGFGNEQFF. CDR3 sequence (DNA): TGTGCCAGCAGTTCAACAGGGTTGGGATTTGGAAATGAGCAGTTCTTC.

This chain links TRBV27 with TRBJ2-1, with D unresolved. With 0 bases removed from V and 8 bases from J, the gap between germline ends came to 11 bases. The CDR3 totals 14 residues. Germline V gene lookup returns CDR1 MNHEY and CDR2 SMNVEV (reference sequence). CDR3 sequence reads: CASSLSAGRHEQFF. The CDR3 bases are TGTGCCAGCAGTTTATCGGCCGGACGGCATGAGCAGTTCTTC.

This chain uses TRBV6-2 or TRBV6-3 with TRBJ2-7; D possibly corresponds to TRBD2 (6 bases). Per the germline V gene, CDR1 is MNHEY and CDR2 is SVGEGT. CDR3 length equals 13 residues. The V gene lost 2 bases and the J gene lost 4 bases, with 9 bases spanning the gap. The CDR3: CASSYGRIYEQYF. DNA for the CDR3: TGTGCCAGCAGTTACGGGAGGATATACGAGCAGTACTTC.

The chain recombines TRBV18 with TRBJ2-3, with 9 bases matching TRBD2. This CDR3 has 19 amino acids. The junction had 16 bases not matched to a gene; V was cut back by 6 bases and J by 0 bases. Germline V lookup: CDR1 KGHSH, CDR2 LQKENI. The CDR3 sequence: CASSPGLGGGDTSTDTQYF. The CDR3 nucleotides read TGTGCCAGCTCCCCCGGCCTCGGCGGGGGGGATACTAGCACAGATACGCAGTATTTT.

The gene calls are TRBV4-2 and TRBJ2-3, with 15 bases identical to TRBD2. With V trimmed by 3 bases and J by 4 bases, 2 bases remained unmatched. The length of the CDR3 is 16 residues. Germline V gene sequence: CDR1 LGHNA, CDR2 YNFKEQ. CDR3 loop: CASSQGLAGGADTQYF. In DNA, the CDR3 is TGTGCCAGCAGCCAGGGACTAGCGGGAGGCGCAGATACGCAGTATTTT.

V and J are TRBV6-5 and TRBJ2-7; D gene unclear. The V gene's germline CDR1 is MNHEY and CDR2 SVGAGI. V lost 6 bases and J 3 bases, leaving 9 bases between the germline ends. CDR3 length equals 12 residues. The DNA for the CDR3 is TGTGCCAGCAGCCCCAGCCTCTACGAGCAGTACTTC. Encoded protein: CASSPSLYEQYF.

The J gene is TRBJ2-7, the V gene TRBV7-2, with a weak D call TRBD2 (5 bases). Trimming removed 1 base from V and 9 bases from J, with 10 bases in between. This CDR3 has 12 amino acids. The V gene's germline CDR1 is SGHTA and CDR2 FQGNSA. The CDR3 DNA reads as TGTGCCAGCAGCTTAGAGAGGGTTGTGCAGTACTTC. Its protein product is CASSLERVVQYF.

This sequence joins TRBV19 and TRBJ1-1; D not resolved. The V end lost 6 bases, the J end lost 5 bases, and 10 bases lay between the germline ends. CDR3 length: 12 residues. Germline assignment: CDR1 LNHDA and CDR2 SQIVND (reference sequence). CDR3 sequence (DNA): TGTGCCAGTAGGCGGGGATGGACTGAAGCTTTCTTT. Its protein product is CASRRGWTEAFF.

The CDR3 is CASQPAYEQYF. The CDR3 DNA reads as TGTGCCAGCCAACCCGCCTACGAGCAGTACTTC. The chain is built from TRBV2 and TRBJ2-7; D unresolved. Deletions cut 8 bases from V and 2 bases from J, with 7 bases between. CDR1 SNHLY and CDR2 FYNNEI come from the germline V gene. This CDR3 is built from 11 residues.

This sequence joins TRBV18 and TRBJ2-2; 13 bases align to TRBD2. The V gene end was trimmed by 6 bases and the J gene end by 0 bases; junction bases not matched to a gene: 7. CDR3 length: 18 residues. Per germline, CDR1 KGHSH and CDR2 LQKENI. CDR3 bases: TGTGCCAGCTCTGCGGGACTAGCGGGAACCGCGAACACCGGGGAGCTGTTTTTT. Amino acid sequence: CASSAGLAGTANTGELFF.

The chain couples TRBV3-1 (or the pseudogene TRBV3-2) to TRBJ2-6; D unresolved. The CDR3 has 14 residues. Deletions cut 1 base from V and 2 bases from J, with 3 bases between. Germline lookup yields CDR1 LGHDT and CDR2 YNNKEL (reference sequence). The CDR3 DNA reads TGTGCCAGCAGCCAAGTGGCTGGGGCCAACGTCCTGACTTTC. Amino acid sequence: CASSQVAGANVLTF.

The J gene is TRBJ1-1, the V gene TRBV7-2; perhaps TRBD1 as D (5 bases). This CDR3 spans 15 amino acids. Trimming left V 5 bases short and J 2 bases short, with 15 bases between. Germline CDR1 SGHTA, CDR2 FQGNSA. CDR3 sequence: CASSPRTQNNTEAFF. Here the CDR3 DNA reads TGTGCCAGCAGCCCAAGGACACAAAACAACACTGAAGCTTTCTTT.

The chain recombines TRBV5-6 with TRBJ2-1, with D unclear. V shed 2 bases and J shed 3 bases, with 9 bases lying between them. The CDR3 covers 14 residues. Germline CDR1 reads SGHDT; CDR2 reads YYEEEE. The chain's CDR3 is CASSFGYGYNEQFF. As DNA, the CDR3 is TGTGCCAGCAGCTTTGGGTATGGCTACAATGAGCAGTTCTTC.

In its sample, this clone was seen a few times. The chain has TRBV7-6 and TRBJ2-7; possibly TRBD2 for D (7 bases). The CDR3 contains 15 residues. Germline-derived CDR1 and CDR2 are SGHVS and FNYEAQ. Trimming stripped 3 bases from V and 5 bases from J, with 17 bases between. CDR3 protein: CASSFGRGANNEQYF. DNA of the CDR3: TGTGCCAGCAGCTTCGGCCGGGGGGCGAATAACGAGCAGTACTTC. The full variable domain, with the rest looked up from reference TRBV7-6 and TRBJ2-7, is GAGVSQSPRYKVTKRGQDVALRCDPISGHVSLYWYRQALGQGPEFLTYFNYEAQQDKSGLPNDRFSAERPEGSISTLTIQRTEQRDSAMYRCASSFGRGANNEQYFGPGTRLTVT.

The V call is TRBV11-2, the J call TRBJ1-2; D ambiguous. The germline CDR1 and CDR2 sequences are SGHAT and FQNNGV. The CDR3 runs to 13 residues. Between the trimmed V and J ends, which lost 0 bases and 6 bases, there was a span of 8 bases. DNA of the CDR3: TGTGCCAGCAGCTTAGAAGGGTTAGATGGCTACACCTTC. Its translation: CASSLEGLDGYTF.

This clone appeared a single time. This chain links TRBV2 with TRBJ2-7; 8 nucleotides line up with TRBD2. This CDR3 spans 12 amino acids. Germline CDR1 reads SNHLY; CDR2 reads FYNNEI. J gave up 6 bases and V 7 bases, and 5 bases lay outside the gene matches. The DNA of the CDR3 is TGTGCCAGCATCGGGGGGGAGGGCGAGCAGTACTTC. As protein: CASIGGEGEQYF. Complete variable domain (other parts from reference TRBV2 and TRBJ2-7): EPEVTQTPSHQVTQMGQEVILRCVPISNHLYFYWYRQILGQKVEFLVSFYNNEISEKSEIFDDQFSVERPDGSNFTLKIRSTKLEDSAMYFCASIGGEGEQYFGPGTRLTVT.

The gene calls are TRBV2 and TRBJ1-3; TRBD1 agrees at 8 bases. Germline V lookup: CDR1 SNHLY, CDR2 FYNNEI. This CDR3 has 14 residues. V was clipped by 5 bases and J by 2 bases; unmatched bases: 2. CDR3: CASSLDRAGNTIYF. The CDR3, as DNA: TGTGCCAGCAGTTTGGACAGGGCTGGAAACACCATATATTTT.

The V and J genes are TRBV7-2 and TRBJ2-7; D not resolved. V was trimmed by 1 base and J by 2 bases, leaving 15 bases between them. Germline CDR1 is SGHTA and CDR2 is FQGNSA. There are 16 residues in the CDR3. CDR3 sequence reads: CASSLEPQTGPYEQYF. DNA for the CDR3: TGTGCCAGCAGCTTAGAACCCCAAACCGGACCCTACGAGCAGTACTTC.

V gene TRBV6-6 combines with J gene TRBJ1-4; maybe TRBD1 (6 bases). The V end was cut by 7 bases, the J end by 7 bases, with 16 bases between. CDR1 MNHNY and CDR2 SVGAGI come from the germline V gene (reference sequence). This CDR3 region has 14 residues. The CDR3 DNA sequence: TGTGCCAGCAACAAACAGGGACGTAGTGAAAAACTGTTTTTT. This translates into CASNKQGRSEKLFF.

The V gene is TRBV11-2, the J gene TRBJ2-6; tentative D call: TRBD1 (6 bases). CDR3 length equals 17 residues. Trimming left V 7 bases short and J 1 base short, with 17 bases between. CDR1 and CDR2 (germline): SGHAT, FQNNGV. CDR3 residues: CASTANGQRSGANVLTF. As DNA, the CDR3 is TGTGCCAGCACCGCCAACGGACAGAGGTCTGGGGCCAACGTCCTGACTTTC.

The rearrangement uses TRBV29-1 and TRBJ1-3, with a weak D call TRBD1 (6 bases). CDR1 and CDR2 (germline): SQVTM, ANQGSEA. V dropped 0 bases and J dropped 1 base, with 7 bases sitting between them. The CDR3 has 14 residues. The CDR3 sequence is CSVEEGASGNTIYF. The CDR3 DNA reads as TGCAGCGTTGAAGAGGGGGCTTCTGGAAACACCATATATTTT.